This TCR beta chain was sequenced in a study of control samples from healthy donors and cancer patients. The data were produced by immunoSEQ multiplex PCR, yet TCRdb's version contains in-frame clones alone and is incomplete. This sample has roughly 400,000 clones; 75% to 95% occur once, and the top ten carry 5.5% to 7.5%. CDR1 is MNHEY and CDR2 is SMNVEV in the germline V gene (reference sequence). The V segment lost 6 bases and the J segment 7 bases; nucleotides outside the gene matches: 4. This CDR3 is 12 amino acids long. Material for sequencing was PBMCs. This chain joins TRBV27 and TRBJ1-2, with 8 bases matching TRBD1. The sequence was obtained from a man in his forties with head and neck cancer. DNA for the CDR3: TGTGCCAGCAGCTTTGGACAGGGTGGCTACACCTTC. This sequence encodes CASSFGQGGYTF.